These T cell receptor beta chains were read from a single sample in a study of shared clonotypes between healthy human individuals. The assay was immunoSEQ multiplex PCR, and TCRdb's table has in-frame clones only and misses some. The sample comprises hundreds of thousands of clones, 95% to 97% of which are singletons, and approximately 0.12% rests with the top ten. Sequenced: naive CD8+ T cells sorted from blood. The receptor source for this set is a woman in her twenties or thirties in good health. CDR3s include the opening cysteine and the closing phenylalanine or tryptophan. The order of the fields is D gene, CDR3 length, V gene, J gene, clone size, CDR3 DNA, CDR3 protein. A D gene is named only where the DNA matches it firmly. Clone size is stated in some rows and not others, as once, few, many or a class when expanded.

>NA|14|TRBV6-5|TRBJ2-7|NA
TGTGCCAGCACCCCGGGAGTGGGATCCTACGAGCAGTACTTC
CASTPGVGSYEQYF
>TRBD2|16|TRBV7-8|TRBJ2-7|NA
TGTGCCAGCAGCCGGACTAGCGGAAATAGGGCCTACGAGCAGTACTTC
CASSRTSGNRAYEQYF
>TRBD1|15|TRBV27|TRBJ2-5|NA
TGTGCCAGCAGTTTGACAGGGCCGTACCAAGAGACCCAGTACTTC
CASSLTGPYQETQYF
>TRBD2|18|TRBV5-5|TRBJ2-1|few
TGTGCCAGCAGCTTCGCTCTCTCGGCGGGAGCGACGTACAATGAGCAGTTCTTC
CASSFALSAGATYNEQFF
>NA|16|TRBV28|TRBJ2-7|NA
TGTGCCAGCAGCCTCCCCGGACGTAGGGGCCTCTACGAGCAGTACTTC
CASSLPGRRGLYEQYF
>NA|12|TRBV18|TRBJ1-1|few
TGTGCCAGCTCACCAGGGAACACTGAAGCTTTCTTT
CASSPGNTEAFF
>TRBD2|12|TRBV7-8|TRBJ2-7|NA
TGTGCCAGCAGCTTAGGGGGCGGGAGTTTCCAATTC
CASSLGGGSFQF
>NA|12|TRBV9|TRBJ1-1|NA
TGTGCCAGCAGCCAGGGTGGGACTGAAGCTTTCTTT
CASSQGGTEAFF
>TRBD2|16|TRBV5-6|TRBJ2-7|NA
TGTGCCAGCAGCTTAGCGGGAGGGCTCTCAACCTACGAGCAGTACTTC
CASSLAGGLSTYEQYF
>TRBD2|19|TRBV28|TRBJ2-1|NA
TGTGCCAGCAGTTTGAGGACTAGCGGGTTCCCGGGGGTTTCCAATGAGCAGTTCTTC
CASSLRTSGFPGVSNEQFF
>TRBD1|14|TRBV5-6|TRBJ1-2|NA
TGTGCCAGCAGCTTGTCAACAGGGGTCTCTGGCTACACCTTC
CASSLSTGVSGYTF
>NA|15|TRBV19|TRBJ1-5|NA
TGTGCCAGTAGTATTGGGCAGGGTAGCAATCAGCCCCAGCATTTT
CASSIGQGSNQPQHF
>NA|16|TRBV11-2|TRBJ2-2|NA
TGTGCCAGCAGCTTAGGATGGGGCCAGGGAGCCGGGGAGCTGTTTTTT
CASSLGWGQGAGELFF
>NA|14|TRBV5-1|TRBJ2-2|NA
TGCGCCAGCAGCTTGGTAGCGAACACCGGGGAGCTGTTTTTT
CASSLVANTGELFF